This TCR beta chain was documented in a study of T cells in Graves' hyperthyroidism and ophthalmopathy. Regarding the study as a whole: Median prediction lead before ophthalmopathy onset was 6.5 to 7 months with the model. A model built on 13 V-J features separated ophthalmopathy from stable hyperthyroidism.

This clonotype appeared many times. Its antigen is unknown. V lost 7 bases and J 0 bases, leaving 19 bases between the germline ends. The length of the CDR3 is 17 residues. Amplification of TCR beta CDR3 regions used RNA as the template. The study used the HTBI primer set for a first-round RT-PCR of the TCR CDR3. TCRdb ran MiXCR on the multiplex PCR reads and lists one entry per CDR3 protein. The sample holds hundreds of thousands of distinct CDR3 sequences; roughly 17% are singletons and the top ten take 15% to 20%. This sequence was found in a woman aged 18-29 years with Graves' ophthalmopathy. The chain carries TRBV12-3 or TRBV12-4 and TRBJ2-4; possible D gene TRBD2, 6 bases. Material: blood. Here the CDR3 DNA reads TGTGCCAGCACCCTAGTCGGAAGACTAGGAGCCAAAAACATTCAGTACTTC. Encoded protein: CASTLVGRLGAKNIQYF.